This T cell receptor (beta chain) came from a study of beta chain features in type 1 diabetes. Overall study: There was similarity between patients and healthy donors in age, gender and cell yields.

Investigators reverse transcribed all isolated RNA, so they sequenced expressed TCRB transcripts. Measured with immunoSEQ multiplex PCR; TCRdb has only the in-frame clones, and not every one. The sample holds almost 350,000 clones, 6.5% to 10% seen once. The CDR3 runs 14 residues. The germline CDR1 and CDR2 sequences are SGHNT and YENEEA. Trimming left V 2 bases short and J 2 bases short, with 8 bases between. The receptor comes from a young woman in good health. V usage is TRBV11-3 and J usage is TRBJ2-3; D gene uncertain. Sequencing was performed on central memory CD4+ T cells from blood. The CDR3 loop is CASSLNLNTDTQYF. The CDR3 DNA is TGTGCCAGCAGCTTAAATCTCAACACAGATACGCAGTATTTT.